What follows are 28 T cell receptor beta chains derived from one specimen sequenced in a study of cytomegalovirus exposure and HLA in healthy donors. Both 60 Vbeta primers and 13 Jbeta primers went into the PCR. Method: immunoSEQ multiplex PCR; TCRdb's copy keeps in-frame clones and lacks some. The sample contains 60,000 or so clones, 65% to 90% of which appear only once. What was sequenced was PBMCs. These receptors originate from a female donor in good health and CMV-seronegative.

The CDR3 sequence: CASSHPGQSYEQYF. The CDR3 DNA reads TGTGCCAGCTCACATCCGGGACAGAGCTACGAGCAGTACTTC. The chain employs TRBV18 and TRBJ2-7; 7 bases are shared with TRBD1. Trimming removed 4 bases from V and 3 bases from J; junction bases left unmatched: 6. CDR1 is KGHSH and CDR2 is LQKENI in the germline V gene. The CDR3 consists of 14 residues.

This clone appeared once. V and J are TRBV5-6 and TRBJ2-2; possibly TRBD1 for D (6 bases). From germline, CDR1 is SGHDT and CDR2 YYEEEE. The CDR3 contains 15 residues. Trimming removed 2 bases from V and 1 base from J, with 9 bases in between. The CDR3 DNA reads as TGTGCCAGCAGCTTTCTGGACAGGAACACCGGGGAGCTGTTTTTT. This encodes CASSFLDRNTGELFF.

The chain combines TRBV19 with TRBJ2-7; D remains ambiguous. V lost 6 bases, J lost 0 bases, and 9 bases lay in between. Per germline, CDR1 LNHDA and CDR2 SQIVND (reference sequence). The CDR3 spans 13 residues. The CDR3 DNA sequence: TGTGCCAGTAGCCACAGTTACTCCTACGAGCAGTACTTC. It specifies CASSHSYSYEQYF.

V is TRBV6-6 and J is TRBJ1-1, with 7 bases matching TRBD1. The CDR3 extends over 14 amino acids. Trimming at V came to 11 bases and at J to 1 base, leaving 10 bases not matched to a gene. Germline V CDR1 and CDR2: MNHNY, SVGAGI (reference sequence). The CDR3 region is CASRRDRWNTEAFF. CDR3 nucleotides: TGTGCCTCCCGAAGGGACAGATGGAACACTGAAGCTTTCTTT.

The chain uses TRBV10-3 and TRBJ1-3; unclear D gene. V lost 1 base to trimming and J lost 5 bases, with 9 bases between them. The V gene's germline CDR1 is ENHRY and CDR2 SYGVKD. This CDR3 spans 14 amino acids. The CDR3 is CAISELVTRNTIYF. In DNA form, the CDR3 reads TGTGCCATCAGTGAGTTGGTCACTAGAAACACCATATATTTT.

The V gene is TRBV7-2, the J gene TRBJ2-1; tentatively, D is TRBD2 (6 bases). Germline loops: CDR1 SGHTA, CDR2 FQGNSA. The CDR3 runs 15 residues. Deletions cut 5 bases from V and 8 bases from J, with 19 bases between. The CDR3 here is CASSETRSRAYEQFF. Here the CDR3 DNA reads TGTGCCAGCAGCGAGACTAGAAGCCGTGCCTATGAGCAGTTCTTC.

The genes are TRBV15 and TRBJ2-3, with a possible D match to TRBD1 (6 bases). Germline V CDR1 and CDR2: LNHNV, YYDKDF (reference sequence). The germline V and J ends were trimmed by 3 bases and 5 bases, with 12 bases remaining between them. The CDR3 is made up of 14 amino acids. The CDR3 DNA reads as TGTGCCACCAGCAGGGGGGCATGGGGAGATACGCAGTATTTT. Translation gives CATSRGAWGDTQYF.

The V gene is TRBV6-5, the J gene TRBJ2-3; the D is unclear. Germline V gene data show CDR1 as MNHEY and CDR2 as SVGAGI. V was clipped by 4 bases and J by 0 bases, with 2 bases between them. The CDR3 is 12 amino acids. In nucleotides, the CDR3 is TGTGCCAGCAGTTCTAGCACAGATACGCAGTATTTT. Residues: CASSSSTDTQYF.

The CDR3 is CASSFSIEEGSPLHF. In DNA, the CDR3 is TGTGCCAGCAGCTTTAGCATCGAGGAAGGATCACCCCTCCACTTT. The chain couples TRBV7-3 to TRBJ1-6; no reliable D call. The germline V gene encodes CDR1 SGHTA and CDR2 FQGTGA. Trimming removed 3 bases from V and 10 bases from J, with 16 bases in between. The CDR3 sequence is 15 residues long.

The chain couples TRBV29-1 to TRBJ1-2, with TRBD1 matching 11 bases. This CDR3 spans 17 amino acids. In germline, CDR1 is SQVTM, CDR2 ANQGSEA. After removal of 6 bases from V and 3 bases from J, the junction contained 15 bases not matched to a gene. CDR3: CSVDRGLGVGADYGYTF. The DNA of the CDR3 is TGCAGCGTGGACAGGGGGCTTGGTGTCGGTGCTGACTATGGCTACACCTTC.

V is TRBV6-1 and J is TRBJ1-5; perhaps TRBD1 as D (5 bases). Germline V CDR1 and CDR2: MNHNS, SASEGT. The CDR3 extends over 16 amino acids. V lost 0 bases and J 0 bases, leaving 9 bases between the germline ends. In DNA form, the CDR3 reads TGTGCCAGCAGTGAAGCTCGGGGGTATAGCAATCAGCCCCAGCATTTT. Amino acids: CASSEARGYSNQPQHF.

The chain recombines TRBV30 with TRBJ2-7; TRBD2 might be the D (6 bases). Germline V gene data show CDR1 as GTSNPN and CDR2 as SVGIG (reference sequence). The V end was cut by 5 bases, the J end by 0 bases, with 14 bases between. There are 14 residues in the CDR3. CDR3 DNA sequence: TGTGCCTGGGCGAGCGGAGGGAGCTCCTACGAGCAGTACTTC. This gives the protein CAWASGGSSYEQYF. Filled out from reference TRBV30 and TRBJ2-7, the complete variable domain reads SQTIHQWPATLVQPVGSPLSLECTVEGTSNPNLYWYRQAAGRGLQLLFYSVGIGQISSEVPQNLSASRPQDRQFILSSKKLLLSDSGFYLCAWASGGSSYEQYFGPGTRLTVT.

The chain combines TRBV28 with TRBJ2-5; the D gene is possibly TRBD2 (6 bases). With 4 bases removed from V and 5 bases from J, the gap between germline ends came to 14 bases. The CDR3 is 14 residues long. Germline CDR1 reads MDHEN; CDR2 reads SYDVKM. CDR3 sequence (DNA): TGTGCCAGCAGTTCACTAGGGACTGAGGAGACCCAGTACTTC. It encodes CASSSLGTEETQYF.

The chain links TRBV5-6 to TRBJ1-2, with D maybe TRBD1 (6 bases). Germline CDR1 SGHDT, CDR2 YYEEEE. The CDR3 runs to 13 residues. Trimming removed 0 bases from V and 7 bases from J, with 10 bases in between. The CDR3 protein is CASSLDRATGYTF. CDR3 DNA: TGTGCCAGCAGCTTGGACAGGGCCACTGGCTACACCTTC.

The rearrangement uses TRBV18 and TRBJ1-2; D may be TRBD1 (6 bases). The CDR3 runs 13 residues. V was clipped by 2 bases and J by 6 bases, with 10 bases between them. CDR1 KGHSH and CDR2 LQKENI come from the germline V gene. CDR3 DNA sequence: TGTGCCAGCTCACCAAACGACAGGAATGGCTACACCTTC. It specifies CASSPNDRNGYTF.

V is TRBV19 and J is TRBJ2-3; TRBD1 is a possible D gene (6 bases). V lost 0 bases to trimming and J lost 3 bases, with 13 bases between them. There are 16 residues in the CDR3. The germline V gene encodes CDR1 LNHDA and CDR2 SQIVND (reference sequence). The CDR3 sequence: CASSIDHREGTDTQYF. CDR3 DNA: TGTGCCAGTAGTATAGATCACAGGGAAGGGACAGATACGCAGTATTTT.

The chain combines TRBV28 with TRBJ2-6; no reliable D call. The germline gives CDR1 MDHEN, CDR2 SYDVKM. V lost 5 bases to trimming and J lost 1 base, with 9 bases between them. The CDR3 is 15 residues long. CDR3 amino acids: CASSTVRSGANVLTF. The DNA of the CDR3 is TGTGCCAGCAGTACGGTTCGATCTGGGGCCAACGTCCTGACTTTC.

The rearrangement links TRBV14 to TRBJ2-2; 10 positions agree with TRBD1. Trimming cost V 6 bases and J 5 bases; bases outside gene matches: 6. CDR3 length: 15 amino acids. CDR1 and CDR2 (germline): SGHDN, FVKESK. CDR3 residues: CASSRQGAMTGELFF. The CDR3 DNA reads as TGTGCCAGCAGTCGACAGGGGGCAATGACCGGGGAGCTGTTTTTT.

This chain uses TRBV19 with TRBJ2-7, with TRBD2 matching 8 bases. Per the germline V gene, CDR1 is LNHDA and CDR2 is SQIVND (reference sequence). V shed 9 bases and J 2 bases; nucleotides not matched to a gene: 15. The CDR3 length is 16 residues. CDR3 loop: CARITGGQAATYEQYF. CDR3 coding DNA: TGTGCCAGAATCACGGGGGGGCAGGCCGCGACCTACGAGCAGTACTTC.

This rearrangement joins TRBV6-5 to TRBJ2-7; TRBD2 might be the D (5 bases). Trimming took off 6 bases at V and 5 bases at J, with 17 bases between the two ends. This CDR3 is 14 amino acids long. Germline V gene lookup returns CDR1 MNHEY and CDR2 SVGAGI. The CDR3 nucleotides read TGTGCCAGCAGCGCGGACTCAAGGCGCGACGAGCAGTACTTC. This encodes CASSADSRRDEQYF.

This clone was observed a few times. The CDR3 nucleotides are TGCAGCGTTCAACCCCGACCGGGACTAGAGCGCACAGATACGCAGTATTTT. Protein: CSVQPRPGLERTDTQYF. The gene calls are TRBV29-1 and TRBJ2-3, with 8 bases that match TRBD2. Unmatched junction bases numbered 14, after V lost 5 bases and J lost 1 base. Germline V lookup: CDR1 SQVTM, CDR2 ANQGSEA. CDR3 length equals 17 residues.

This chain uses TRBV30 with TRBJ1-1; D gene uncertain. Trimming took 7 bases from V and 1 from J, leaving 22 bases between them. CDR1 and CDR2 (germline): GTSNPN, SVGIG (reference sequence). The CDR3 covers 16 residues. CDR3 amino acids: CAYKIKEGLGNTEAFF. CDR3 DNA: TGTGCCTATAAGATTAAGGAGGGCCTGGGGAACACTGAAGCTTTCTTT.

The V and J genes are TRBV4-2 and TRBJ2-7; D might be TRBD1 (6 bases). V was clipped by 1 base and J by 3 bases, with 16 bases between them. The CDR3 has 16 amino acids. Germline V gene lookup returns CDR1 LGHNA and CDR2 YNFKEQ. The CDR3 DNA reads TGTGCCAGCAGCCAAGTAGTTGGGACACCAAGCTACGAGCAGTACTTC. Translating it yields CASSQVVGTPSYEQYF.

The chain employs TRBV7-2 and TRBJ2-7; 8 nucleotides agree with TRBD2. Germline V lookup: CDR1 SGHTA, CDR2 FQGNSA. After removal of 6 bases from V and 2 bases from J, the junction contained 9 bases not matched to a gene. The CDR3 sequence is 15 residues long. This chain's CDR3 is CASSTELADTYEQYF. The CDR3 DNA is TGTGCCAGCAGTACCGAACTAGCGGATACCTACGAGCAGTACTTC.

The chain employs TRBV4-2 and TRBJ1-6; no firm D call. Germline V gene lookup returns CDR1 LGHNA and CDR2 YNFKEQ. Trimming removed 2 bases from V and 8 bases from J, with 10 bases in between. The CDR3 covers 14 residues. The CDR3 spells CASSQSGGYSPLHF. In nucleotides, the CDR3 is TGTGCCAGCAGCCAAAGCGGAGGCTATTCACCCCTCCACTTT.

V usage is TRBV14 and J usage is TRBJ2-5; 14 bases match TRBD2. V trimming: 1 base; J trimming: 5 bases; junction bases outside the gene matches: 6. Germline-derived CDR1 and CDR2 are SGHDN and FVKESK. The CDR3 consists of 17 residues. The CDR3 here is CASSQGRLAGGLETQYF. CDR3 DNA sequence: TGTGCCAGCAGCCAAGGCAGACTAGCGGGAGGGTTGGAGACCCAGTACTTC.

The chain has TRBV5-1 and TRBJ1-1, with D perhaps TRBD1 (6 bases). The V gene lost 4 bases and the J gene lost 4 bases, with 14 bases spanning the gap. The CDR3 consists of 14 residues. The germline V gene encodes CDR1 SGHRS and CDR2 YFSETQ. CDR3 loop: CASSATGRVTEAFF. The CDR3 bases are TGCGCCAGCAGCGCTACAGGGAGGGTCACTGAAGCTTTCTTT.

The gene calls are TRBV7-6 and TRBJ2-5; D is undetermined. The CDR3 loop spans 12 amino acids. The V end lost 1 base, the J end lost 5 bases, and 5 bases lay between the germline ends. Germline V gene data show CDR1 as SGHVS and CDR2 as FNYEAQ. The CDR3 spells CASSLVGETQYF. The DNA for the CDR3 is TGTGCCAGCAGCTTAGTCGGGGAGACCCAGTACTTC.